Listed here are 11 T cell receptor beta chains from one sample, sequenced in a study of T-cell memory formation after mild COVID-19. TCRdb re-called the 5' RACE reads through MiXCR, storing one row per CDR3 protein. The sample consists of tens of thousands of distinct CDR3 sequences, about an eighth of them appearing once. Material: PBMCs or a T cell subset sorted from them (not recorded which). The receptors shown here come from a man younger than 35 who had mild COVID-19 (a few samples of this study predate the infection). Cell type and time point are not known.

The rearrangement joins TRBV6-5 to TRBJ2-5; TRBD1 matches 7 bases. The J call may be mistaken, given a closer DNA end match to TRBJ2-7. This CDR3 is built from 15 residues. Germline V lookup: CDR1 MNHEY, CDR2 SVGAGI. CDR3 in amino acids: CASSYKGARTYEQYF. For the CDR3, the DNA is TGTGCCAGCAGTTACAAGGGGGCAAGGACCTACGAGCAGTACTTC.

This clonotype appeared many times. CDR3 protein: CASSLNDRVEGYTF. As DNA, the CDR3 is TGTGCCAGCAGTTTAAATGACAGGGTGGAGGGCTACACCTTC. The chain links TRBV12-3 or TRBV12-4 to TRBJ1-2; 7 nucleotides match TRBD1. The CDR3 is made up of 14 amino acids. V was pared by 2 bases and J by 8 bases, with 8 bases of the junction left unmatched.

This clonotype has ten or more counts. This rearrangement joins TRBV20-1 to TRBJ1-4, with TRBD1 as a possible D gene (5 bases). Germline CDR1 is DFQATT and CDR2 is SNEGSKA (reference sequence). V was cut by 0 bases and J by 8 bases, with 19 bases left in between. The CDR3 consists of 16 residues. CDR3 sequence (DNA): TGCAGTGCTAGAGATCAGGAGTGGACAACCGCGGAAAAACTGTTTTTT. Translating it yields CSARDQEWTTAEKLFF.

This clonotype showed up many times. The chain uses TRBV25-1 and TRBJ2-1; 16 bases match TRBD2. V lost 4 bases to trimming and J lost 10 bases; unmatched junction nucleotides: 13. CDR1 and CDR2 (germline): MGHDK, SYGVNS. This CDR3 comprises 18 residues. The CDR3 DNA is TGTGCCAGCAGTGGACCCGGGACTAGCGGGGGGGCCTTGTTCGAGCAGTTCTTC. Translating it yields CASSGPGTSGGALFEQFF.

This clonotype occurred a few times. The rearrangement joins TRBV3-1 to TRBJ1-3, with no clear D. Germline CDR1 is LGHDT and CDR2 is YNNKEL (reference sequence). The CDR3 runs 15 residues. The ends were cut back, 1 base at V and 0 bases at J, with 7 bases in the middle. The CDR3 DNA follows: TGTGCCAGCAGCCAAGGAGGTCGCTCTGGAAACACCATATATTTT. Translated: CASSQGGRSGNTIYF. The whole variable domain, filled in from reference TRBV3-1 and TRBJ1-3, reads DTAVSQTPKYLVTQMGNDKSIKCEQNLGHDTMYWYKQDSKKFLKIMFSYNNKELIINETVPNRFSPKSPDKAHLNLHINSLELGDSAVYFCASSQGGRSGNTIYFGEGSWLTVV.

In its sample, this clonotype ranks as medium-sized (0.01 to 0.1%). CDR3 sequence reads: CASSLTSTDTQYF. CDR3 DNA sequence: TGTGCCAGCAGTTTGACTAGCACAGATACGCAGTATTTT. The chain is built from TRBV6-2 or TRBV6-3 and TRBJ2-3; D uncertain. CDR3 length: 13 amino acids. V was trimmed by 4 bases and J by 0 bases, leaving 5 bases between them. CDR1 and CDR2 from the germline V gene are MNHEY and SVGEGT.

This clonotype was picked up many times. V usage is TRBV7-9 and J usage is TRBJ1-4; D may be TRBD1 (5 bases). Germline V gene data show CDR1 as SEHNR and CDR2 as FQNEAQ (reference sequence). CDR3 length: 14 amino acids. V lost 5 bases and J 5 bases, leaving 12 bases between the germline ends. DNA of the CDR3: TGTGCCAGCAGCCTTTCGGACACCAATGAAAAACTGTTTTTT. Translation gives CASSLSDTNEKLFF.

This clonotype was observed a handful of times. The chain uses TRBV20-1 and TRBJ1-2; 8 bases align to TRBD1. Trimming removed 6 bases from V and 7 bases from J; junction bases left unmatched: 10. This CDR3 contains 13 residues. The germline gives CDR1 DFQATT, CDR2 SNEGSKA (reference sequence). As DNA, the CDR3 is TGCAGTGCCGCCACCCTAACAGGGGGTGGCTACACCTTC. It yields the protein CSAATLTGGGYTF.

This clonotype has a count of ten or more. The chain employs TRBV12-3 or TRBV12-4 and TRBJ1-3, with TRBD1 as a possible D gene (5 bases). V lost 6 bases and J 0 bases, leaving 12 bases between the germline ends. The CDR3 has 15 residues. CDR3 sequence: CASRLQVISGNTIYF. The CDR3 DNA is TGTGCCAGCAGACTACAGGTGATCTCTGGAAACACCATATATTTT.

V and J are TRBV7-8 and TRBJ1-6; D not certain. CDR3 length: 16 residues. Germline V CDR1 and CDR2: SGHVS, FQNEAQ. V dropped 7 bases and J dropped 0 bases, with 13 bases sitting between them. CDR3 nucleotide sequence: TGTGCCAGCACCCCGGGGAGGAGCTCCTATAATTCACCCCTCCACTTT. Its protein product is CASTPGRSSYNSPLHF.

This clonotype was observed many times. The chain employs TRBV6-6 and TRBJ1-5; D gene unclear. The CDR3 is 13 amino acids. V gave up 6 bases and J gave up 5 bases, with 11 bases separating them. The germline V gene has CDR1 MNHNY and CDR2 SVGAGI (reference sequence). The CDR3: CASRPGIYQPQHF. In DNA, the CDR3 is TGTGCCAGCAGACCCGGGATCTATCAGCCCCAGCATTTT.